This entry describes one TCR beta chain. Germline V gene lookup returns CDR1 MDHEN and CDR2 SYDVKM. This CDR3 contains 15 residues. The V and J ends lost 4 bases and 4 bases, in that order; junction bases with no gene match: 4. This entry is derived from a study of T cell changes during pregnancy in multiple sclerosis. This table comes from immunoSEQ multiplex PCR, and its TCRdb copy is limited to in-frame clones, with some not included. This sample has about 56,000 clones, with 92% found just once. The chain carries TRBV28 and TRBJ2-2, with TRBD1 matching 9 bases. The material sequenced was CD4+ T cells from peripheral blood mononuclear cells, taken in the second trimester of pregnancy. The origin of this receptor is a female donor with multiple sclerosis, enrolled in a pregnancy study. The CDR3 here is CASSSGTGFTGELFF. CDR3 sequence (DNA): TGTGCCAGCAGTTCCGGGACAGGGTTCACCGGGGAGCTGTTTTTT.